One T cell receptor (beta chain) is described in this entry. The antigen is undetermined. This specimen belongs to a study of OX40 agonist ivuxolimab in advanced cancers. About the study: Under the entry rules, prior anti-PD-1, anti-PD-L1 or anti-CTLA-4 therapy was allowed, and less than 50% had some. Broader study findings: Low normalized T-cell clonal expansion was also seen in some nonresponders.

The table came from immunoSEQ multiplex PCR; TCRdb's copy has only in-frame clones and leaves some out. There are 45,000 to 55,000 clones in the sample; 83% occur only once, and approximately 1.1% lies in the top ten. Trimming removed 6 bases at V and 3 bases at J, with 17 bases between. The CDR3 contains 15 residues. The gene calls are TRBV23-1 and TRBJ1-1; D is perhaps TRBD1 (5 bases). TRBV23-1 is marked as an open reading frame, function uncertain. The input for sequencing was CD4+ or CD8+ T cells sorted from blood, taken in a trial of the OX40 agonist ivuxolimab. The clonotype originates from an adult with an advanced solid tumor such as melanoma, head and neck, liver or kidney cancer. The CDR3 DNA sequence: TGCGCCAGCAGCAAGGGACGATTTTTAGACACTGAAGCTTTCTTT. Translation: CASSKGRFLDTEAFF.